This is a list of T cell receptor beta chains from one sample in a study of T-cell reconstitution after alpha-beta-depleted transplantation in children. TCRdb used MiXCR to reprocess the PCR reads, holding one entry per CDR3 protein. The repertoire includes about 230,000 distinct CDR3 sequences, around 9.5% of them detected once, and over 5% sits in the top ten. The starting material was PBMCs from the stem cell graft donor, obtained from the stem cell graft. Source of these receptors: a human donor who donated a stem cell graft to a child with acute lymphoblastic leukemia. Each CDR3 is given with its conserved first and last residue. D genes are given only for firm matches. The size field is filled for only some rows; it gives once, few, many or a size class.

TRBD1,TRBV5-4,TRBJ2-2,few,TGTGCCAGCAGCCTCGGGACAGGGTTAACCGGGGAGCTGTTTTTT,CASSLGTGLTGELFF
-,TRBV20-1,TRBJ2-7,few,TGCAGTGCTAGGTCGGACGGGCTAGCAATTGACGAGCAGTACTTC,CSARSDGLAIDEQYF
TRBD1,TRBV29-1,TRBJ1-5,-,TGCAGCGTGGGGGACAGCCATCAGCCCCAGCATTTT,CSVGDSHQPQHF
-,TRBV2,TRBJ2-2,many,TGTGCCAGCAGTGGGGGGGACAGAAGAGTCGGGGAGCTGTTTTTT,CASSGGDRRVGELFF
-,TRBV7-6,TRBJ2-5,-,TGTGCCAGCAGCCCACGTCGCGCCAGTTTGGAGACCCAGTACTTC,CASSPRRASLETQYF
-,TRBV15,TRBJ2-1,few,TGTGCCACCAGCAGAGAGAACAATGAGCAGTTCTTC,CATSRENNEQFF
TRBD2,TRBV4-2,TRBJ2-1,few,TGTGCCAGCAGCCGGGAACTAGCGGGGGTCTACAATGAGCAGTTCTTC,CASSRELAGVYNEQFF
TRBD1,TRBV12-3/TRBV12-4,TRBJ2-2,many,TGTGCCAGCAGTTTAAGACAGGGCGGCACCGGGGAGCTGTTTTTT,CASSLRQGGTGELFF
-,TRBV29-1,TRBJ2-3,many,TGCAGCGTTGTAGGCGGAAGCACAGATACGCAGTATTTT,CSVVGGSTDTQYF
-,TRBV10-1,TRBJ2-7,many,TGCGCCAGCAGTGAGTCGACAGGTGGTTTCGAGCAGTACTTC,CASSESTGGFEQYF
TRBD1,TRBV9,TRBJ2-7,-,TGTGCCAGCAGCGACTCAGAACTTCGGACAGGGGGCGACGAGCAGTACTTC,CASSDSELRTGGDEQYF
TRBD1,TRBV5-1,TRBJ1-1,few,TGCGCCAGCAGCTCGACAGGGACGGACACTGAAGCTTTCTTT,CASSSTGTDTEAFF
-,TRBV6-5,TRBJ1-1,-,TGTGCCAACAGTCGACCCAACACTGAAGCTTTCTTT,CANSRPNTEAFF
-,TRBV5-1,TRBJ2-5,few,TGCGCCAGCAGCTCAAGTTATGACCCAATAGAGACCCAGTACTTC,CASSSSYDPIETQYF
-,TRBV3-1,TRBJ2-2,-,TGTGCCAGCAGCCAAGACGGGTCCGGGGAGCTGTTTTTT,CASSQDGSGELFF
TRBD1,TRBV12-3/TRBV12-4,TRBJ2-5,many,TGTGCCAGCAGTTTCCCTCAGGGGGTGTTGAAGACCCAGTACTTC,CASSFPQGVLKTQYF
TRBD1,TRBV19,TRBJ1-1,-,TGTGCCAGTAGTATGATCAGGGGGCGGCCTGAAGAAGCTTTCTTT,CASSMIRGRPEEAFF